This TCR beta chain was recorded in a study of CD8+ T cells in alopecia areata. V lost 0 bases to trimming and J lost 10 bases, with 15 bases between them. Germline CDR1 is SQVTM and CDR2 is ANQGSEA. The CDR3 spans 13 residues. Indicated treatment: oral pan-JAK inhibitor, 5-10 mg twice daily. Once RNA had been extracted, it was reverse transcribed into cDNA to act as the sequencing template. Measured with immunoSEQ multiplex PCR; TCRdb has only the in-frame clones, and not every one. There are about 140,000 clones in the sample; 85% to 90% occur only once, and approximately 13% lies in the top ten. The rearrangement uses TRBV29-1 and TRBJ1-2; the D gene is possibly TRBD1 (6 bases). This TCR derives from a human donor with alopecia areata. Sample: CD8+ T cells sorted from blood, taken at week 4, from a patient treated with tofacitinib. CDR3 residues: CSVEEEQGKYYTF. DNA of the CDR3: TGCAGCGTTGAAGAAGAACAGGGAAAATACTACACCTTC. Supplemented by reference TRBV29-1 and TRBJ1-2, the full variable domain reads SAVISQKPSRDICQRGTSLTIQCQVDSQVTMMFWYRQQPGQSLTLIATANQGSEATYESGFVIDKFPISRPNLTFSTLTVSNMSPEDSSIYLCSVEEEQGKYYTFGSGTRLTVV.